This TCR beta chain stems from a study of Ad26.COV2.S vaccination and SARS-CoV-2 variants. Study in general: The authors gave Ad26.COV2.S intramuscularly, either once or twice 56 days apart.

Treatment in this sample: roughly 18 received Ad26.COV2.S at low or high dose, single or two shots; about 5 received placebo; per-sample allocation not given. Material that was analyzed had been drawn on day 63 after the first vaccine or placebo injection. An Ad26 vector expressing Wuhan-strain SARS-CoV-2 spike constituted the vaccine. TCRdb's copy holds only in-frame clones and misses some; the assay was immunoSEQ multiplex PCR. Among about 500,000 clones listed, 80% to 90% were seen once. Study-wide points: Total responses of T cells may have been underestimated by the analyses of TCR breadth and depth.

Concerning this clone: Its antigen is not known.

V was clipped by 2 bases and J by 5 bases, with 18 bases between them. CDR3 length equals 16 residues. The germline gives CDR1 LGHNA, CDR2 YNFKEQ. The sequencing used peripheral blood, collected in a trial of Ad26.COV2.S vaccine versus placebo. The chain joins TRBV4-2 to TRBJ1-1, with a possible D match to TRBD1 (6 bases). The receptor was derived from a person aged 18-60 years who received the Ad26.COV2.S COVID-19 vaccine or a placebo. DNA for the CDR3: TGTGCCAGCAGCCAACCTCAACTAGGGGGAAGAACTGAAGCTTTCTTT. Amino acid sequence: CASSQPQLGGRTEAFF.